The entry below gives a single TCR beta chain sequence along with its context. The entry originates in a study of blood T cell repertoires in COVID-19. Background on the study: COVID-19 samples from acute and convalescent phases originated in the United States, Italy and Spain. Sample material is recorded as cDNA or gDNA derived from T cells, B-cell-depleted T cells, or PBMCs.

In the study's own analysis: Reference gene primer amplification gave nucleated cell count estimates. The data were produced by immunoSEQ multiplex PCR, yet TCRdb's version contains in-frame clones alone and is incomplete. The V and J calls and clone size are taken from that table; D and trimming were inferred from the DNA. The table shows approximately 190,000 clones, with around 84% occurring only once. This receptor was obtained from a man aged 25 to 40 with active or convalescent COVID-19. Input material: peripheral blood.

CDR3: CASNPDRGDTEAFF. CDR3 DNA: TGTGCCAGCAACCCGGACAGGGGGGACACTGAAGCTTTCTTT. The chain links TRBV6-5 to TRBJ1-1, with 10 bases lining up with TRBD1. The CDR3 covers 14 residues. Unmatched junction bases numbered 5, after V lost 7 bases and J lost 3 bases. The germline V gene encodes CDR1 MNHEY and CDR2 SVGAGI.